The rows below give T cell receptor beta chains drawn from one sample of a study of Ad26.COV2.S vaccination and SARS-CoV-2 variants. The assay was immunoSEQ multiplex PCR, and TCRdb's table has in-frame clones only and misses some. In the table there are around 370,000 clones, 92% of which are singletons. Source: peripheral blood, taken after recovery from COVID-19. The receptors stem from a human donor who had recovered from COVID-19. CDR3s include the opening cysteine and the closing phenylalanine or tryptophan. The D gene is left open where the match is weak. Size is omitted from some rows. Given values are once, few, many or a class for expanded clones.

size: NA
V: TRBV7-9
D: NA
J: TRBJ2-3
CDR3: CATSEGGGPDTQYF
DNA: TGTGCCACCTCGGAGGGGGGGGGCCCAGATACGCAGTATTTT

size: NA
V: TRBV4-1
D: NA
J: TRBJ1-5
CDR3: CASSPLGSPRQPQHF
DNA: TGCGCCAGCAGCCCCCTCGGGAGTCCGCGTCAGCCCCAGCATTTT

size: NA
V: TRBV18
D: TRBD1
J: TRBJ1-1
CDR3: CASSLMTGPRFDGTEAFF
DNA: TGTGCCAGCTCACTAATGACAGGGCCCCGTTTCGATGGGACTGAAGCTTTCTTT

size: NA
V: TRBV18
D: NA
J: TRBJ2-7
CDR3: CASSPWDISYEQYF
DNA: TGTGCCAGCTCACCATGGGACATATCCTACGAGCAGTACTTC

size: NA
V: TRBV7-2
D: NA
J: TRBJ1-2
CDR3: CASSVYTRDGGYTF
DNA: TGTGCCAGCAGCGTCTACACCAGGGACGGCGGCTACACCTTC

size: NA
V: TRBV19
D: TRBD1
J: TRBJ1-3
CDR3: CASSRTGTSSGNTIYF
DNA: TGTGCCAGTAGCCGGACAGGAACCAGCTCTGGAAACACCATATATTTT

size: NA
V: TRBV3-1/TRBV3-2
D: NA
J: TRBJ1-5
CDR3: CASSQERVGQPQHF
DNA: TGTGCCAGCAGCCAAGAAAGGGTTGGGCAGCCCCAGCATTTT

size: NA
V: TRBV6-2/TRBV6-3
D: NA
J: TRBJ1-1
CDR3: CASSLGRGAEAFF
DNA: TGTGCCAGCAGCCTGGGCAGGGGCGCTGAAGCTTTCTTT

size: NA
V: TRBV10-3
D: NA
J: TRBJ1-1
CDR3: CATLPGGELNTEAFF
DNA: TGTGCCACACTGCCTGGCGGGGAACTGAACACTGAAGCTTTCTTT

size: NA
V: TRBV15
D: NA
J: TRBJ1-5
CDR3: CATSRDFGANQPQHF
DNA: TGTGCCACCAGCAGAGATTTTGGGGCTAATCAGCCCCAGCATTTT

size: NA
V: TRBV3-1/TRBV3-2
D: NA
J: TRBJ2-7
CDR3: CASSQVGRAWGEQYF
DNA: TGTGCCAGCAGCCAAGTCGGAAGGGCCTGGGGCGAGCAGTACTTC

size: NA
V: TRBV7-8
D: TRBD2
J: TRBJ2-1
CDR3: CATTRGDNEQFF
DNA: TGTGCCACCACCCGGGGGGACAATGAGCAGTTCTTC

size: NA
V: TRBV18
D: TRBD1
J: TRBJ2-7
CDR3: CASSTGQGAGEQYF
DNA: TGTGCCAGCTCAACTGGACAGGGGGCCGGCGAGCAGTACTTC

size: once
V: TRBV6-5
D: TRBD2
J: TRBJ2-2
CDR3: CASSYTAGGRTGELFF
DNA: TGTGCCAGCAGTTACACTGCGGGGGGGCGTACCGGGGAGCTGTTTTTT

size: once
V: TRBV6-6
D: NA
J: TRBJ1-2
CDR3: CASRDRTYGYTF
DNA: TGTGCCAGCAGGGACAGAACCTATGGCTACACCTTC

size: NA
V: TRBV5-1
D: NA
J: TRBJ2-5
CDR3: CASSSGDGETQYF
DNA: TGCGCCAGCAGCTCGGGCGATGGGGAGACCCAGTACTTC

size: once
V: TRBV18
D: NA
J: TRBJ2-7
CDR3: CASSPPRGYYEQYF
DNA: TGTGCCAGCTCACCACCGAGGGGGTACTACGAGCAGTACTTC

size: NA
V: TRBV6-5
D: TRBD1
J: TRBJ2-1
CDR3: CAGTTGTGGYNEQFF
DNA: TGTGCCGGTACAACCGGGACAGGGGGATACAATGAGCAGTTCTTC

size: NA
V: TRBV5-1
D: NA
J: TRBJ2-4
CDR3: CASSLVAGAKNIQYF
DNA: TGCGCCAGCAGCCTCGTGGCGGGAGCCAAAAACATTCAGTACTTC

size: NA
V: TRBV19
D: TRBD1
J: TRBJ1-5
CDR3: CASSAWDRGNQPQHF
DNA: TGTGCCAGTAGCGCGTGGGACAGGGGAAATCAGCCCCAGCATTTT

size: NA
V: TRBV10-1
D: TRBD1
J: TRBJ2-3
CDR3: CATTGQNTDTQYF
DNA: TGCGCCACTACGGGACAGAACACAGATACGCAGTATTTT

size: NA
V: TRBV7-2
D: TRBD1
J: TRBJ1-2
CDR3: CASSLPTDRVRGYTF
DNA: TGTGCCAGCAGCCTACCCACCGACAGGGTGAGGGGCTACACCTTC

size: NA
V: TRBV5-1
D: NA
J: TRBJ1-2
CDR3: CASSLAENYGYTF
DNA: TGCGCCAGCAGCTTGGCCGAAAACTATGGCTACACCTTC

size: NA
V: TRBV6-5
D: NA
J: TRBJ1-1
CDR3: CASSYGWDMNTEAFF
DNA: TGTGCCAGCAGTTACGGGTGGGATATGAACACTGAAGCTTTCTTT

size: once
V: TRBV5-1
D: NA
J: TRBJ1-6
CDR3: CASSQGLDNSPLHF
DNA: TGCGCCAGCAGCCAAGGACTGGATAATTCACCCCTCCACTTT

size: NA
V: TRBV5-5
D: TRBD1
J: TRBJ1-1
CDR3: CASSLRGQGHPLDTEAFF
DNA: TGTGCCAGCAGCTTGAGGGGGCAGGGACACCCTCTGGACACTGAAGCTTTCTTT

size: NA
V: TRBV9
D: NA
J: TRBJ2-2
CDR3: CASSTRRTGELFF
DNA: TGTGCCAGCAGCACCCGACGTACCGGGGAGCTGTTTTTT

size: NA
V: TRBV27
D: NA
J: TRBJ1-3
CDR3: CASSDGGFGNTIYF
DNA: TGTGCCAGCAGTGACGGGGGTTTCGGAAACACCATATATTTT

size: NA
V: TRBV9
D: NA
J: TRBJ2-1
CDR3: CASSVGPANNEQFF
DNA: TGTGCCAGCAGCGTAGGCCCCGCAAACAATGAGCAGTTCTTC

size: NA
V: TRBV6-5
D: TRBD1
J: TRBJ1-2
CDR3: CASSYGTGKGYTF
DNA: TGTGCCAGCAGTTACGGGACAGGGAAGGGCTACACCTTC

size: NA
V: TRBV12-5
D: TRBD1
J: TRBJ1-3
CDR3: CASGPPFGDREGPGSSGNTIYF
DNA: TGTGCTAGTGGCCCCCCCTTCGGGGACAGGGAAGGCCCCGGGAGCTCTGGAAACACCATATATTTT

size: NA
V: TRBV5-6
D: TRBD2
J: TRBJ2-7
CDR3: CASSLPTSGGYEQYF
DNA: TGTGCCAGCAGCTTGCCGACTAGCGGGGGGTACGAGCAGTACTTC

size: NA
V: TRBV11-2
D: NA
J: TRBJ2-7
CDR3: CASSLVVSYEQYF
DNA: TGTGCCAGCAGCTTAGTAGTCTCCTACGAGCAGTACTTC

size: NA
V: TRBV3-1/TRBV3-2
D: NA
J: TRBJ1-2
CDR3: CASSQDRGLFYGYTF
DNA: TGTGCCAGCAGCCAAGATCGGGGACTGTTCTATGGCTACACCTTC

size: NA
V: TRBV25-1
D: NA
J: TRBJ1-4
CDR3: CASRKVGTNEKLFF
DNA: TGTGCCAGCAGGAAGGTCGGAACTAATGAAAAACTGTTTTTT

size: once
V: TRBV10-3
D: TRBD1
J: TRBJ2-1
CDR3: CAITLGQGHNEQFF
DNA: TGTGCCATCACTCTCGGACAGGGGCACAATGAGCAGTTCTTC

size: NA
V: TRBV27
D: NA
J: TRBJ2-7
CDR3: CASSSPYEQYF
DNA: TGTGCCAGCAGTAGTCCCTACGAGCAGTACTTC

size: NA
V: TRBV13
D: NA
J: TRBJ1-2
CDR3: CASSLGRDSNYGYTF
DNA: TGTGCCAGCAGCTTAGGAAGGGATTCTAACTATGGCTACACCTTC

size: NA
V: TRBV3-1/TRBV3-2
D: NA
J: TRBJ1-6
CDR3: CASSQDGRGKNSPLHF
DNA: TGTGCCAGCAGCCAAGATGGCAGGGGAAAAAATTCACCCCTCCACTTT

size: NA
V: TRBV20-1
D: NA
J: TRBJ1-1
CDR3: CSARSGTEAFF
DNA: TGCAGTGCTAGGTCCGGGACTGAAGCTTTCTTT

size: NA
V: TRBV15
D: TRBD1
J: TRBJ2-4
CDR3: CATSRDRSGNIQYF
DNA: TGTGCCACCAGCAGGGACAGGTCTGGGAACATTCAGTACTTC

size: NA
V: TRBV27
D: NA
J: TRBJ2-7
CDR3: CASSLPVSFFSSYEQYF
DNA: TGTGCCAGCAGTCTCCCCGTCAGTTTTTTTAGCTCCTACGAGCAGTACTTC

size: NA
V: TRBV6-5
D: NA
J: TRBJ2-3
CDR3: CASSSPYRTDTQYF
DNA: TGTGCCAGCAGTTCTCCTTACAGAACAGATACGCAGTATTTT

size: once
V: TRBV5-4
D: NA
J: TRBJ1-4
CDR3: CASSDDRDTNEKLFF
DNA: TGTGCCAGCAGTGACGACCGGGACACTAATGAAAAACTGTTTTTT

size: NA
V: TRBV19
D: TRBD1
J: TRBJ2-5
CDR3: CASSIVPLRGRGRRETQYF
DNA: TGTGCCAGTAGTATAGTCCCCCTGAGAGGCAGGGGGCGCCGGGAGACCCAGTACTTC

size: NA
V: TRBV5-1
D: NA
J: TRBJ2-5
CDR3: CASSLWSRDSETQYF
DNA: TGCGCCAGCAGCTTGTGGTCTAGGGACTCTGAGACCCAGTACTTC

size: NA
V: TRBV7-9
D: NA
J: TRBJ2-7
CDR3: CASRGPWTSYEQYF
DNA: TGTGCCAGCAGGGGCCCCTGGACGTCCTACGAGCAGTACTTC

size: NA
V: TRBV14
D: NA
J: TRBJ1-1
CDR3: CASSQGRVAFF
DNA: TGTGCCAGCAGCCAGGGGCGTGTCGCTTTCTTT